The T cell receptor beta chain under discussion was sequenced for a study of cytomegalovirus exposure and HLA in healthy donors. Study-level results: In a later analysis, an Asian-associated ancestry cluster reportedly showed fewer N-insertions than the roughly 700-donor mean. TCR beta chains associated with HLA were, in a later analysis, more clonally expanded than equally common others.

In the PCR, 60 Vbeta and 13 Jbeta primers were used. The assay was immunoSEQ multiplex PCR, and TCRdb's table has in-frame clones only and misses some. Here the sample spans 150,000 to 200,000 clones, 70% to 80% being singletons. This CDR3 spans 15 amino acids. In germline, CDR1 is SGHAT, CDR2 FQNNGV. Trimming cost V 4 bases and J 7 bases; bases outside gene matches: 7. Notes on this clone: The target antigen is unknown.

Sequencing used PBMCs. The V call is TRBV11-2, the J call TRBJ2-2; 9 positions match TRBD1. This TCR was sampled from a middle-aged man in good health and CMV-seronegative. The CDR3 bases are TGTGCCAGCAGCTGGAACAGGGGGCTCGGCGGGGAGCTGTTTTTT. Encoded protein: CASSWNRGLGGELFF.